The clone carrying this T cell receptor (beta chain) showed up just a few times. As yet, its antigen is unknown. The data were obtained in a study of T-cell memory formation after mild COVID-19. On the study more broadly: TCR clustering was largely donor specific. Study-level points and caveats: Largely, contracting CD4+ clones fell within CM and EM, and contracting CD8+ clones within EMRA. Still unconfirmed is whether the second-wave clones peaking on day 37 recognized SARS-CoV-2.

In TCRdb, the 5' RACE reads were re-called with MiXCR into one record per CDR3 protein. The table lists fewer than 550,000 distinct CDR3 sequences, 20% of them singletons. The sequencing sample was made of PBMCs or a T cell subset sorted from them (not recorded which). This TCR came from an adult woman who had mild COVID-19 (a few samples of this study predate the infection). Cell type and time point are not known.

In nucleotides, the CDR3 is TGTGCCAGCAGCTTAGGCGGCGGGAGGTTGAAGGAGCAGTACTTC. Translating it yields CASSLGGGRLKEQYF. This chain connects TRBV7-2 to TRBJ2-7, with 8 positions matching TRBD2. CDR3 length: 15 residues. Looked up from germline, CDR1 is SGHTA and CDR2 is FQGNSA. The J segment lost 7 bases and the V segment lost 1 base, leaving 9 bases of the junction unmatched.